This TCR beta chain is drawn from a study of T cell responses to AZD1222 COVID-19 vaccine. General study points: Repertoire collection took place solely once the T cell response had peaked. Rises in breadth and depth of Spike-specific TCRs came after two AZD1222 doses. Spike was spanned by vaccine-associated CD4 TCRs, with dominance at 160-218 and 743-854.

Turning to this clone: Its antigen is undetermined.

TCRdb's table, derived via immunoSEQ multiplex PCR, lists solely in-frame clones and lacks some. Seen here are 130,000 or so clones, approximately 95% observed once, and the top ten hold around 1%. CDR1 and CDR2 (germline): SGHRS, YFSETQ. The CDR3 contains 14 residues. Between the trimmed V and J ends, which lost 2 bases and 3 bases, there was a span of 11 bases. The chain carries TRBV5-1 and TRBJ1-2; D call uncertain. The receptor comes from an adult in good health. The sequencing here drew on peripheral blood, taken on day 0 of MenACWY control vaccination. The CDR3 sequence: CASSLPGEDYGYTF. The CDR3 bases are TGCGCCAGCAGCTTACCGGGAGAAGACTATGGCTACACCTTC.